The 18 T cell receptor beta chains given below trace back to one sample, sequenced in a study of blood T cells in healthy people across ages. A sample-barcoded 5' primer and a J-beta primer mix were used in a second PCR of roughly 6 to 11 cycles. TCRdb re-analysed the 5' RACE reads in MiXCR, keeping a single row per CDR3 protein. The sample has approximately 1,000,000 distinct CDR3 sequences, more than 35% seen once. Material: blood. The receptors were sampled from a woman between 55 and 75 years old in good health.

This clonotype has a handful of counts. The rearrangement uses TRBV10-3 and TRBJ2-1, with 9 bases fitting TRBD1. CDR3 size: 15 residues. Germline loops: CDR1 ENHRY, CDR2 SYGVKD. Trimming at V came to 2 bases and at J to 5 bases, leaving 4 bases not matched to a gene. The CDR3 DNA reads TGTGCCATCAGTGAGGCCGGGACAGGGAACAATGAGCAGTTCTTC. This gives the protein CAISEAGTGNNEQFF.

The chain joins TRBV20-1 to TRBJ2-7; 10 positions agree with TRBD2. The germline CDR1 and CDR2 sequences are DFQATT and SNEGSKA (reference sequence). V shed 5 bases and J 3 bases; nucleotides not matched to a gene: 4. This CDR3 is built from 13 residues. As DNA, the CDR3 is TGCAGTGCTGGACTAGCGGCGAGCTACGAGCAGTACTTC. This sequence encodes CSAGLAASYEQYF.

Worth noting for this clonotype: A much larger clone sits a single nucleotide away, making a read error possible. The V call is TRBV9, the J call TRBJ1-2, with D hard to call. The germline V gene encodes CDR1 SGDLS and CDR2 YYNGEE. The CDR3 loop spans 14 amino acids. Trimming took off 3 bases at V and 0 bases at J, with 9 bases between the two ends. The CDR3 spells CASSGAGANYGYTF. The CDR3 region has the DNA TGTGCCAGCAGCGGAGCAGGAGCTAACTATGGCTACACCTTC.

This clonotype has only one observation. In nucleotides, the CDR3 is TGTGCCAGCAGTGTCAGGCCCTCTGTCTCCTACGAGCAGTACTTC. It encodes CASSVRPSVSYEQYF. V gene TRBV2 combines with J gene TRBJ2-7; D remains ambiguous. The germline CDR1 and CDR2 sequences are SNHLY and FYNNEI. V lost 4 bases, J lost 0 bases, and 13 bases lay in between. The CDR3 sequence is 15 residues long.

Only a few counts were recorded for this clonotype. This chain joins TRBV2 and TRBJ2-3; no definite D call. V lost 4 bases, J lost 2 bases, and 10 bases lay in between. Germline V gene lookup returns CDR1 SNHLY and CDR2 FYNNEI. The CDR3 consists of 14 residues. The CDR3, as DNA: TGTGCCAGCAGTGGCAGAGTTTACACAGATACGCAGTATTTT. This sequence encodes CASSGRVYTDTQYF.

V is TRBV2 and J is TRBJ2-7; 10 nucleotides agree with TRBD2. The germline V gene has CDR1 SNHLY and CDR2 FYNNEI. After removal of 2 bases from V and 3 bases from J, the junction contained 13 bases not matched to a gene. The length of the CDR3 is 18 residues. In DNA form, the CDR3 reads TGTGCCAGCAGTGAAAGAGGGCTAGCGGGAGACCCCCTCTACGAGCAGTACTTC. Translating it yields CASSERGLAGDPLYEQYF.

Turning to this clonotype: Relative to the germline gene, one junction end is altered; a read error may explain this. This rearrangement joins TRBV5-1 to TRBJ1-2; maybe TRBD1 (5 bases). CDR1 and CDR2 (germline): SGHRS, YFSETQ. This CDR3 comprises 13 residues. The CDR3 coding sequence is TGTGCCAGCAGCGTGCAGGGTGGCTATGGCTACACCTTC. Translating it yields CASSVQGGYGYTF.

CDR3 nucleotides: TGCAGTGCTAATAGTCCCTGGGACAGGGGCCACAATGAGCAGTTCTTC. Translating gives CSANSPWDRGHNEQFF. This chain connects TRBV20-1 to TRBJ2-1; 10 positions match TRBD1. V was clipped by 4 bases and J by 5 bases; unmatched bases: 11. The germline gives CDR1 DFQATT, CDR2 SNEGSKA (reference sequence). The CDR3 runs 16 residues.

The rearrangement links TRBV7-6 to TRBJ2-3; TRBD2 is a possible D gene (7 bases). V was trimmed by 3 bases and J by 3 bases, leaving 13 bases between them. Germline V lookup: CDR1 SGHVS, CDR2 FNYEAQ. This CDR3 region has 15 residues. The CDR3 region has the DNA TGTGCCAGCAGCTTTGGGGGGGGGCCGACAGATACGCAGTATTTT. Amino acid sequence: CASSFGGGPTDTQYF. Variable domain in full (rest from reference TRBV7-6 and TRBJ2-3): GAGVSQSPRYKVTKRGQDVALRCDPISGHVSLYWYRQALGQGPEFLTYFNYEAQQDKSGLPNDRFSAERPEGSISTLTIQRTEQRDSAMYRCASSFGGGPTDTQYFGPGTRLTVL.

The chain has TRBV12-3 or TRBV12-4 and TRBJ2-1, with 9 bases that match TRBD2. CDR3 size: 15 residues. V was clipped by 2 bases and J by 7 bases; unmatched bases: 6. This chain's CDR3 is CASSLKAGGWNEQFF. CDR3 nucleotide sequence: TGTGCCAGCAGTTTAAAAGCGGGAGGATGGAATGAGCAGTTCTTC.

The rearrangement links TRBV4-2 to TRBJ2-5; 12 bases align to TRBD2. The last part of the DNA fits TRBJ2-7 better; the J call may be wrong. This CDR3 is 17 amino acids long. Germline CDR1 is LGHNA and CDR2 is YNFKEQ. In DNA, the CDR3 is TGTGCCAGCAGCCAAGATGTGACTAGCGGGGGCCTTAGCGAGCAGTACTTC. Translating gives CASSQDVTSGGLSEQYF.

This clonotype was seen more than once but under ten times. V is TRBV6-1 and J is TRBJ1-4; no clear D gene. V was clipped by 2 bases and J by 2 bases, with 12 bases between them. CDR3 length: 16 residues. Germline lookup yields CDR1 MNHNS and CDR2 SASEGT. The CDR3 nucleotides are TGTGCCAGCAGTGAACTAGGGTTTGGCACTAATGAAAAACTGTTTTTT. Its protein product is CASSELGFGTNEKLFF.

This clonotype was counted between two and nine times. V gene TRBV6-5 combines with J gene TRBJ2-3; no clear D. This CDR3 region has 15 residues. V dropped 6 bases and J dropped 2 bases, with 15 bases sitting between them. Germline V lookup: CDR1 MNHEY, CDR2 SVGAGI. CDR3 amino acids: CASRRSAVPTDTQYF. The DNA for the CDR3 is TGTGCCAGCAGAAGATCAGCTGTTCCCACAGATACGCAGTATTTT.

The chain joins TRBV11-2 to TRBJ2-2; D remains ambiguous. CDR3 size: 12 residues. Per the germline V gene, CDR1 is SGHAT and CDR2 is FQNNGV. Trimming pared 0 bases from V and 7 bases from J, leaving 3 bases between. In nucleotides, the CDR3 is TGTGCCAGCAGCTTAGATGGCGGGGAGCTGTTTTTT. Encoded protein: CASSLDGGELFF.

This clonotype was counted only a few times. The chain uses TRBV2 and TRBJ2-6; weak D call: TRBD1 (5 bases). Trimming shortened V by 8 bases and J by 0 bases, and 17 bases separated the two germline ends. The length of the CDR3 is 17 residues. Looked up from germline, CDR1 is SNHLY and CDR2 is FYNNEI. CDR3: CASFLTAYRSGANVLTF. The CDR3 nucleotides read TGTGCCAGCTTCCTGACAGCTTATCGCTCTGGGGCCAACGTCCTGACTTTC.

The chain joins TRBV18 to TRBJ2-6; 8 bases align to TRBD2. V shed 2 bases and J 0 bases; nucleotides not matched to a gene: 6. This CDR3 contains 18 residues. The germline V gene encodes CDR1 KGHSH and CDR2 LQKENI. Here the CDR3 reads CASSPLTSAFSGANVLTF. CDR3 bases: TGTGCCAGCTCACCATTGACTAGCGCGTTCTCTGGGGCCAACGTCCTGACTTTC.

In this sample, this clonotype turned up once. The CDR3 DNA sequence: TGCAGCGTTGAGGGGACAGGTTCGGGCGAGCAGTACTTC. Its translation is CSVEGTGSGEQYF. The chain is built from TRBV29-1 and TRBJ2-5; TRBD1 matches at 8 bases. The J call may be in error: the DNA end matches TRBJ2-7 better. This CDR3 is 13 amino acids long. Looked up from germline, CDR1 is SQVTM and CDR2 is ANQGSEA.

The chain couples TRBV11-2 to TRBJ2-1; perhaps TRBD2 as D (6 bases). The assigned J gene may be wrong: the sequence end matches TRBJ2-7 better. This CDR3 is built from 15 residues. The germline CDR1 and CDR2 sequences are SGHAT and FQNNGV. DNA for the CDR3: TGTGCCAGCAGCTTAGCTACTAGCTCCTACAATGAGCAGTACTTC. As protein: CASSLATSSYNEQYF.